The clone carrying this T cell receptor (beta chain) has a count of ten or more. The antigen is not known. Some clones are missing from TCRdb's copy, which holds only in-frame ones; the method was immunoSEQ multiplex PCR. The sample carries 150,000 or so clones, about nine tenths recorded once. The data were obtained in a study of T cell responses to AZD1222 COVID-19 vaccine. Points from the study as a whole: Baseline seropositives among AZD1222 recipients totaled only five or six. A reported finding is that nearly half of spike-specific TCRs target unmutated variant regions. There were mostly white British donors and more females than males, and clonal diversity was possibly underestimated.

V dropped 1 base and J dropped 8; count of bases not matched to a gene: 5. CDR1 SNHLY and CDR2 FYNNEI come from the germline V gene. The CDR3 sequence is 14 residues long. The receptor was derived from an adult in good health. V gene TRBV2 combines with J gene TRBJ1-2; 9 bases agree with TRBD1. The specimen comprised peripheral blood, sampled on day 0 of AZD1222 vaccination. The CDR3 sequence: CASSEVGQGKGYTF. The CDR3, as DNA: TGTGCCAGCAGTGAAGTCGGACAGGGGAAGGGCTACACCTTC. Full variable domain (missing parts from reference TRBV2 and TRBJ1-2): EPEVTQTPSHQVTQMGQEVILRCVPISNHLYFYWYRQILGQKVEFLVSFYNNEISEKSEIFDDQFSVERPDGSNFTLKIRSTKLEDSAMYFCASSEVGQGKGYTFGSGTRLTVV.